This note documents a single TCR beta chain sequence. Some clones are missing from TCRdb's copy, which holds only in-frame ones; the method was immunoSEQ multiplex PCR. The table has 79,000 or so clones, roughly 91% seen once; the top ten hold approximately 0.4%. The data originate from a study of technical replicates of blood from several donors. Per germline, CDR1 GTSNPN and CDR2 SVGIG (reference sequence). CDR3 length: 12 residues. Trimming shortened V by 0 bases and J by 10 bases, and 12 bases separated the two germline ends. Sequenced material: T cells isolated from PBMCs. This receptor was obtained from a human donor in good health. The rearrangement joins TRBV30 to TRBJ2-5, with D tentatively TRBD1 (5 bases). Here the CDR3 DNA reads TGTGCCTGGAGTGTTGGGGCCGACGGCCAGTACTTC. Its translation: CAWSVGADGQYF. Full variable domain (missing parts from reference TRBV30 and TRBJ2-5): SQTIHQWPATLVQPVGSPLSLECTVEGTSNPNLYWYRQAAGRGLQLLFYSVGIGQISSEVPQNLSASRPQDRQFILSSKKLLLSDSGFYLCAWSVGADGQYFGPGTRLLVL.